This TCR beta chain was captured in a study of blood T cell repertoires in COVID-19. Background on the study: Samples of COVID-19 (acute and convalescent) were obtained from the United States, Italy and Spain.

There are a few counts of this clone. This CDR3 has 15 amino acids. Trimming shortened V by 5 bases and J by 4 bases, and 14 bases separated the two germline ends. Per germline, CDR1 MDHEN and CDR2 SYDVKM. Per the original data handling: Nucleated cell number was recorded as an estimate derived from reference gene primer amplification. Some clones are missing from TCRdb's copy, which holds only in-frame ones; the method was immunoSEQ multiplex PCR. That table gives V, J and clone size, and the DNA gave D and trimming. The repertoire has around 260,000 clones, approximately 90% of them found once; the top ten carry roughly 0.8%.

The chain carries TRBV28 and TRBJ1-4, with a tentative D call TRBD1 (6 bases). The material sequenced was peripheral blood. This receptor was taken from a man aged 25 to 40 with acute or convalescent COVID-19. The DNA for the CDR3 is TGTGCCAGCAGTACGGGGGGGCTAAATAATGAAAAACTGTTTTTT. It is translated as CASSTGGLNNEKLFF.